This TCR beta chain comes out of a study of cytomegalovirus exposure and HLA in healthy donors. General study results and limits: Later findings reportedly placed an Asian-associated ancestry cluster below the 666-donor mean for N-insertions.

Vbeta (60) and Jbeta (13) primers were used in the PCR. Using immunoSEQ multiplex PCR, the repertoire was profiled, and TCRdb retains in-frame clones only, with some absent. The table lists 150,000 or so clones. For this clone: What it binds is unknown.

J gave up 4 bases and V 4 bases, and 2 bases lay outside the gene matches. CDR1 is MGHRA, CDR2 YSYEKL, per germline. There are 14 residues in the CDR3. The sequencing sample was made of PBMCs. V gene TRBV4-1 combines with J gene TRBJ2-7; 12 bases map to TRBD2. The TCR was taken from a woman aged 45-59 years in good health and CMV-seronegative. The CDR3 sequence: CASSLGTSGYEQYF. CDR3 DNA: TGCGCCAGCAGCCTGGGGACTAGCGGGTACGAGCAGTACTTC.